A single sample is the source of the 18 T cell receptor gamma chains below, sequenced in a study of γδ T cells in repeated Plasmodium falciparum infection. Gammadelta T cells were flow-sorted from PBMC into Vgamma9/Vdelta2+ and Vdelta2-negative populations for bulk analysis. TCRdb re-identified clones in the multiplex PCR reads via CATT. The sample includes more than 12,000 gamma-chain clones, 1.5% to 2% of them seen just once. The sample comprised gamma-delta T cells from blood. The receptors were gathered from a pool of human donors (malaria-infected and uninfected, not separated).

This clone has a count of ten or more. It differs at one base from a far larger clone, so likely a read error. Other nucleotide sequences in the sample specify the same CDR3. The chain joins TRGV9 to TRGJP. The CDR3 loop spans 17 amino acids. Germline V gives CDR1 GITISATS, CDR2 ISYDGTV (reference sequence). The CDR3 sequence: CALWEVKPELGKKIKVF. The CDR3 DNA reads TGCGCCTTGTGGGAGGTGAAGCCAGAGTTGGGCAAAAAAATCAAGGTATTT.

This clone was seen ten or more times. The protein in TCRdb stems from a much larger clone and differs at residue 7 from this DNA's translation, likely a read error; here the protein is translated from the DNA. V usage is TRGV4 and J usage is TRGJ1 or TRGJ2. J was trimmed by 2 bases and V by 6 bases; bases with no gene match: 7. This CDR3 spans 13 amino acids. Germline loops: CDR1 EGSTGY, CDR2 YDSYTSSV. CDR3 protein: CATWPQDYYKKLF. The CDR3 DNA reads TGTGCCACCTGGCCGCAAGATTATTATAAGAAACTCTTT.

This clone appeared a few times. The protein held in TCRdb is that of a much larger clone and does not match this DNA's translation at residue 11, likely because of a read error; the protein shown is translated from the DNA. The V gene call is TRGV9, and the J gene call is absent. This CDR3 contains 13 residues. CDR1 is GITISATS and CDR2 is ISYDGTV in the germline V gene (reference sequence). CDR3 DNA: TGTGCCTTGTGGCACCACTGGGATTATAAGGAACTCTTT. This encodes CALWHHWDYKELF.

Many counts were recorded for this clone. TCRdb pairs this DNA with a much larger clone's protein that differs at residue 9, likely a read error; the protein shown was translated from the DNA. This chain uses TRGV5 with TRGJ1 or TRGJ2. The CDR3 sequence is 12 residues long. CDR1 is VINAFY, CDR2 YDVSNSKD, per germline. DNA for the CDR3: TGTGCCACCTGGGACATCGACTATAGGAAACTCTTT. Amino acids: CATWDIDYRKLF.

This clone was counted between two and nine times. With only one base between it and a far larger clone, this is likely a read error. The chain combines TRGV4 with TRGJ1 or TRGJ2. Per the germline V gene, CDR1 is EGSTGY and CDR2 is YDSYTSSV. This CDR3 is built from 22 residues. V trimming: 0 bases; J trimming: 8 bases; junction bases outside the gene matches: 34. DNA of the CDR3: TGTGCCACCTGGGATGGGCTTTTCTCATTGAGGGGTTTGAGAGGAAGCCAGAATAAGAAACTCTTT. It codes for CATWDGLFSLRGLRGSQNKKLF.

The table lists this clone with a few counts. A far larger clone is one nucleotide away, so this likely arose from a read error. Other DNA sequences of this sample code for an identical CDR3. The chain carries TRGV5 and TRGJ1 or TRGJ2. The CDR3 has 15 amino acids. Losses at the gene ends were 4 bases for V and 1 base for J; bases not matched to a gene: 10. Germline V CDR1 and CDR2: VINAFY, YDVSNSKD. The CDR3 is CATWDRPLNYYKKLF. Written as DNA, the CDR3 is TGTGCCACCTGGGATAGGCCTCTCAATTATTATAAGAAACTCTTT.

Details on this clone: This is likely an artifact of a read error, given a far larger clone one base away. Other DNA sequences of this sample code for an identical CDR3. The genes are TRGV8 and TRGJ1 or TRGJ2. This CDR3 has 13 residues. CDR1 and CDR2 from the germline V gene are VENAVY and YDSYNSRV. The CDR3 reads CATWDRLSYKKLF. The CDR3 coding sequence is TGCGCCACCTGGGATAGGCTATCCTATAAGAAACTCTTT.

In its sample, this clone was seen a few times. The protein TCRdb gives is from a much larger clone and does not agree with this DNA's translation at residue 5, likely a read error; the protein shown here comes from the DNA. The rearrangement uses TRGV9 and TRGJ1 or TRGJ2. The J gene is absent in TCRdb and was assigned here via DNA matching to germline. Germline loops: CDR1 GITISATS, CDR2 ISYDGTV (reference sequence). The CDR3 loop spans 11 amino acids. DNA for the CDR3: TGTGCCTTGTGGGTGGTGCCCGAGAAACTCTTT. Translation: CALWVVPEKLF.

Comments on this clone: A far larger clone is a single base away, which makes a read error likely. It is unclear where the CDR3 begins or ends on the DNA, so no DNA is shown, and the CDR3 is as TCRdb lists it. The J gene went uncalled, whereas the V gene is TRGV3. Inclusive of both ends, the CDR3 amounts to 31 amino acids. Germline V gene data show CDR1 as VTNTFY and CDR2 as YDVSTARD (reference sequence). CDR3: CATWDRIIIRNSLAVEQHLLSQVSIGRIQHF.

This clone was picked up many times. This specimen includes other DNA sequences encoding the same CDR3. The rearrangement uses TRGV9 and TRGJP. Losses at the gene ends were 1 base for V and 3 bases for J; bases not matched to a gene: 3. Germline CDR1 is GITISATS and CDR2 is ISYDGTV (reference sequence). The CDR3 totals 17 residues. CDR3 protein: CALWEVQQELGKKIKVF. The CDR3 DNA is TGTGCCTTGTGGGAGGTACAGCAAGAGTTGGGCAAAAAAATCAAGGTATTT.

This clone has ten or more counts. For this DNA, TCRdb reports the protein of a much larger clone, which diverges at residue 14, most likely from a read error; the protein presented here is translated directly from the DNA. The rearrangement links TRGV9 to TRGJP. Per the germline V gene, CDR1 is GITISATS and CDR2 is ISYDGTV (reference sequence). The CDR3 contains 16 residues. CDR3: CALWAQGELGKKIRVF. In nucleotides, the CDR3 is TGTGCCTTGTGGGCCCAAGGTGAGTTGGGCAAAAAAATCAGGGTATTT.

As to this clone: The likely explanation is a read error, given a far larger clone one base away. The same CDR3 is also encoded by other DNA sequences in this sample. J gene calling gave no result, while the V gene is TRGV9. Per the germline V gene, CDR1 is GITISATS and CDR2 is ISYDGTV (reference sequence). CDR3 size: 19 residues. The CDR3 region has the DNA TGTGCCTTGTGGGAGGTGCATCGCCCTCAAGAGTTGGGCAAAAAAATCAAAGTATTT. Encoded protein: CALWEVHRPQELGKKIKVF.

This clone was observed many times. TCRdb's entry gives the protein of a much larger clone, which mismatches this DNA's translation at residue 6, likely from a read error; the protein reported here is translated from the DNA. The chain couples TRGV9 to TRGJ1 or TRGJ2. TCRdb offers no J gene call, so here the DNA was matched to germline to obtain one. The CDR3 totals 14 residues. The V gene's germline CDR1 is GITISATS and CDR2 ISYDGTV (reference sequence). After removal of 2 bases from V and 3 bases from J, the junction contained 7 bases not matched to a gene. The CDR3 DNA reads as TGTGCCTTGTGGGAGGCACAATGTTATTATAAGAAACTCTTT. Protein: CALWEAQCYYKKLF.

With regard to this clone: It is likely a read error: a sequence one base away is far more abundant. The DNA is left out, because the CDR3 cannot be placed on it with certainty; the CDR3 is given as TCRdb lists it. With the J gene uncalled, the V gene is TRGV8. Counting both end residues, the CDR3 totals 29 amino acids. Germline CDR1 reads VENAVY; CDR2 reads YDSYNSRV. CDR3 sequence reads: CATWETIRNSLAVEQHLLSQVSIGRIQHF.

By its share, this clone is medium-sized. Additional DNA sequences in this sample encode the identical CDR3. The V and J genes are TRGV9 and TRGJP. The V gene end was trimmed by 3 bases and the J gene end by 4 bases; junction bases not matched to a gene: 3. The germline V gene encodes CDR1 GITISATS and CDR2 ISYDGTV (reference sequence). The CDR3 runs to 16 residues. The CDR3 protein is CALWELQELGKKIKVF. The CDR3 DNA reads TGTGCCTTGTGGGAGCTTCAAGAGTTGGGCAAAAAAATCAAGGTATTT.

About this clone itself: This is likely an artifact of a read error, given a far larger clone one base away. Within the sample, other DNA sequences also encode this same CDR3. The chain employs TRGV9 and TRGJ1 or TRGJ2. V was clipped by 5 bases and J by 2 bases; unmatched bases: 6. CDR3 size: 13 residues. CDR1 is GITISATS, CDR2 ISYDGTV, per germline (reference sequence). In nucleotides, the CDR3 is TGTGCCTTGTGGGGTGGCGATTATTATAAGAAACTCTTT. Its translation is CALWGGDYYKKLF.

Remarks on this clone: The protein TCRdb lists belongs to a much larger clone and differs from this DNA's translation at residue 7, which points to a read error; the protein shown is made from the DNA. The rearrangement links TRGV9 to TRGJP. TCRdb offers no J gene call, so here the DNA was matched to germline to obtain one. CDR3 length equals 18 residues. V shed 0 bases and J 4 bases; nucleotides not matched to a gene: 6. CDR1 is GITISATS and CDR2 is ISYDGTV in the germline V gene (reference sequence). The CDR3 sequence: CALWEVTPQELGKKIKVF. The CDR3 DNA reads TGTGCCTTGTGGGAGGTGACCCCTCAAGAGTTGGGCAAAAAAATCAAGGTATTT.

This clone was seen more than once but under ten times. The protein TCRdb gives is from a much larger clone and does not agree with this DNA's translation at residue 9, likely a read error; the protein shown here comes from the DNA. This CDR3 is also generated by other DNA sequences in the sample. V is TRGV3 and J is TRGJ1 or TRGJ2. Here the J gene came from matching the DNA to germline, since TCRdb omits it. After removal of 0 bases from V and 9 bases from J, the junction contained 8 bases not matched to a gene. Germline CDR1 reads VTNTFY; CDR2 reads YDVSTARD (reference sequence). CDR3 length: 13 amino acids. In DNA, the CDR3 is TGTGCCACCTGGGACAGGCGGGGTTGTAAGAAACTCTTT. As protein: CATWDRRGCKKLF.